Below are 20 T cell receptor beta chains sequenced from a single sample in a study of T cells after yellow fever vaccination. TCRdb independently ran MiXCR on the 5' RACE reads; one entry per CDR3 protein. The sample records approximately 350,000 distinct CDR3 sequences, roughly 11% being singletons. The sample here was PBMCs, taken on the day of the first yellow fever vaccination. These receptors all come from a man younger than 30 who received the YFV17D yellow fever vaccine.

There are a few counts of this clonotype. The chain employs TRBV7-9 and TRBJ1-2; D call uncertain. This CDR3 has 16 residues. V dropped 5 bases and J dropped 8 bases, with 24 bases sitting between them. From germline, CDR1 is SEHNR and CDR2 FQNEAQ (reference sequence). The CDR3 sequence: CASSEAVEVGLGGYTF. CDR3 nucleotide sequence: TGTGCCAGCAGCGAGGCGGTGGAAGTAGGCCTCGGAGGCTACACCTTC.

CDR3 in DNA: TGCAGTACCACCGGACAGGGTCAAGAGACCCAGTACTTC. Translated: CSTTGQGQETQYF. V usage is TRBV20-1 and J usage is TRBJ2-5; TRBD1 aligns across 8 bases. The CDR3 has 13 amino acids. V shed 8 bases and J 2 bases; nucleotides not matched to a gene: 7. Per the germline V gene, CDR1 is DFQATT and CDR2 is SNEGSKA (reference sequence).

The V and J genes are TRBV5-1 and TRBJ2-2; 8 positions match TRBD2. This CDR3 comprises 17 residues. J was trimmed by 1 base and V by 1 base; bases with no gene match: 6. Per the germline V gene, CDR1 is SGHRS and CDR2 is YFSETQ. In DNA, the CDR3 is TGCGCCAGCAGCTTGATTCTGGGACTAGGGAACACCGGGGAGCTGTTTTTT. It yields the protein CASSLILGLGNTGELFF.

V gene TRBV29-1 combines with J gene TRBJ2-5; no reliable D call. V was clipped by 6 bases and J by 4 bases, with 9 bases between them. The CDR3 sequence is 11 residues long. The germline V gene has CDR1 SQVTM and CDR2 ANQGSEA. The CDR3 reads CSVPGGETQYF. CDR3 bases: TGCAGCGTCCCGGGCGGAGAGACCCAGTACTTC.

The sample holds a few counts of this clonotype. V and J are TRBV6-1 and TRBJ2-1, with TRBD2 matching 11 bases. With V trimmed by 7 bases and J by 2 bases, 4 bases remained unmatched. The CDR3 is 15 residues long. The germline V gene has CDR1 MNHNS and CDR2 SASEGT. As DNA, the CDR3 is TGTGCCAGCATCGGACTAGCGGGCCCCTACAATGAGCAGTTCTTC. Translating gives CASIGLAGPYNEQFF.

This clonotype appeared a few times. CDR3 sequence reads: CASSSTEETQYF. The CDR3 nucleotides are TGTGCCAGCAGTTCGACAGAAGAGACCCAGTACTTC. This chain uses TRBV12-3 or TRBV12-4 with TRBJ2-5, with a tentative D call TRBD1 (5 bases). V was trimmed by 4 bases and J by 3 bases, leaving 6 bases between them. This CDR3 has 12 residues.

This clonotype was seen more than once but under ten times. CDR3 protein: CASSYRVGSSRWFYYGYTF. CDR3 DNA: TGTGCCAGCAGTTATCGAGTGGGTTCCTCACGCTGGTTTTACTATGGCTACACCTTC. V is TRBV6-2 or TRBV6-3 and J is TRBJ1-2; D is unresolved. Trimming shortened V by 3 bases and J by 3 bases, and 26 bases separated the two germline ends. CDR1 and CDR2 (germline): MNHEY, SVGEGT. CDR3 length: 19 amino acids.

This clonotype was detected ten times or more. V gene TRBV5-1 combines with J gene TRBJ2-2; the D gene is possibly TRBD1 (6 bases). The V end was cut by 7 bases, the J end by 5 bases, with 12 bases between. The CDR3 runs 13 residues. CDR1 is SGHRS and CDR2 is YFSETQ in the germline V gene. DNA for the CDR3: TGCGCCAGCTGCCCGGGGACAACCGGGGAGCTGTTTTTT. Encoded protein: CASCPGTTGELFF.

This clonotype was observed a handful of times. The rearrangement uses TRBV29-1 and TRBJ2-1; a weak D match, TRBD1 (7 bases). Trimming took off 2 bases at V and 3 bases at J, with 14 bases between the two ends. Germline loops: CDR1 SQVTM, CDR2 ANQGSEA. The CDR3 runs to 15 residues. CDR3 nucleotides: TGCAGCGTTGAATTTCAGGGGGGCCTCTACAATGAGCAGTTCTTC. It is translated as CSVEFQGGLYNEQFF.

For the CDR3, the DNA is TGTGCCAGCAGCTTGGACAGGGACCCGAGCAATCAGCCCCAGCATTTT. Its protein product is CASSLDRDPSNQPQHF. V gene TRBV5-6 combines with J gene TRBJ1-5, with D perhaps matching TRBD1 (6 bases). Germline CDR1 reads SGHDT; CDR2 reads YYEEEE. The CDR3 extends over 16 amino acids. V lost 0 bases, J lost 1 base, and 11 bases lay in between.

This clonotype appeared many times. The rearrangement joins TRBV5-1 to TRBJ2-1; D unclear. The V gene lost 0 bases and the J gene lost 13 bases, with 8 bases spanning the gap. CDR3 size: 11 residues. Germline V CDR1 and CDR2: SGHRS, YFSETQ. DNA of the CDR3: TGCGCCAGCAGCTTGGCGACTGTTCAGTTCTTC. It codes for CASSLATVQFF.

J is TRBJ1-2 and V is TRBV6-5, with D unclear. The CDR3 sequence is 16 residues long. The V and J ends lost 4 bases and 1 base respectively, with 16 bases between them. Germline assignment: CDR1 MNHEY and CDR2 SVGAGI. DNA for the CDR3: TGTGCCAGCAGTTTCGACGGTGGGCTCGATAACTATGGCTACACCTTC. This codes for CASSFDGGLDNYGYTF.

The J gene is TRBJ2-1, the V gene TRBV20-1, with 8 bases aligning to TRBD1. There are 14 residues in the CDR3. Germline lookup yields CDR1 DFQATT and CDR2 SNEGSKA (reference sequence). V gave up 5 bases and J gave up 0 bases; unmatched junction bases: 3. Written as DNA, the CDR3 is TGCAGTGCTCCCGGGACAGGCTCCTACAATGAGCAGTTCTTC. Translation gives CSAPGTGSYNEQFF.

This chain uses TRBV28 with TRBJ1-6; D gene ambiguous. The CDR3 loop spans 12 amino acids. Trimming took 6 bases from V and 10 from J, leaving 10 bases between them. Germline lookup yields CDR1 MDHEN and CDR2 SYDVKM. CDR3 DNA: TGTGCCAGCAGGGTATTAGGGTCACCCCTCCACTTT. Amino acids: CASRVLGSPLHF. The complete variable domain, with remaining parts taken from reference TRBV28 and TRBJ1-6, reads DVKVTQSSRYLVKRTGEKVFLECVQDMDHENMFWYRQDPGLGLRLIYFSYDVKMKEKGDIPEGYSVSREKKERFSLILESASTNQTSMYLCASRVLGSPLHFGNGTRLTVT.

The chain recombines TRBV10-3 with TRBJ2-5; 11 bases are shared with TRBD2. Germline V gene sequence: CDR1 ENHRY, CDR2 SYGVKD. The junction had 1 base not matched to a gene; V was cut back by 6 bases and J by 1 base. The CDR3 runs to 14 residues. CDR3 coding DNA: TGTGCCATCAGCCTAGCGGGGGGCCAAGAGACCCAGTACTTC. Translated: CAISLAGGQETQYF.

A few counts support this clonotype. The gene calls are TRBV4-3 and TRBJ2-5, with 11 bases aligning to TRBD2. The CDR3 length is 16 residues. Germline V gene sequence: CDR1 LGHNA, CDR2 YSLEER. With V trimmed by 4 bases and J by 4 bases, 8 bases remained unmatched. The CDR3 sequence is CASSLRGLAGGETQYF. CDR3 DNA sequence: TGCGCCAGCAGCCTTCGGGGGCTAGCGGGGGGAGAGACCCAGTACTTC.

This clonotype was counted only a few times. The chain combines TRBV5-5 with TRBJ1-6, with D possibly being TRBD1 (5 bases). Germline V gene data show CDR1 as SGHKS and CDR2 as YYEKEE (reference sequence). Trimming left V 2 bases short and J 10 bases short, with 10 bases between. This CDR3 is built from 13 residues. CDR3 protein: CASSFQGQSPLHF. DNA for the CDR3: TGTGCCAGCAGCTTCCAGGGTCAATCACCCCTCCACTTT.

This clonotype appeared a few times. V and J are TRBV19 and TRBJ2-3; the match to TRBD2 covers 7 bases. The CDR3 consists of 13 residues. CDR1 is LNHDA, CDR2 SQIVND, per germline (reference sequence). Trimming removed 6 bases from V and 4 bases from J; junction bases left unmatched: 4. The chain's CDR3 is CASRTSRADTQYF. The CDR3 bases are TGTGCCAGTAGGACTAGCCGGGCAGATACGCAGTATTTT.

The chain carries TRBV11-2 and TRBJ2-7; D is possibly TRBD1 (6 bases). The ends were cut back, 1 base at V and 6 bases at J, with 13 bases in the middle. The CDR3 is made up of 14 amino acids. Per germline, CDR1 SGHAT and CDR2 FQNNGV. The chain's CDR3 is CASSLVVRGSEQYF. The DNA for the CDR3 is TGTGCCAGCAGCTTAGTGGTCAGGGGCTCCGAGCAGTACTTC.

This clonotype appeared a few times. In DNA, the CDR3 is TGCAGCGTCGACAAGAGCTCCTACAATGAGCAGTTCTTC. Its protein is CSVDKSSYNEQFF. V and J are TRBV29-1 and TRBJ2-1; D is unresolved. The V gene lost 6 bases and the J gene lost 0 bases, with 9 bases spanning the gap. Germline V lookup: CDR1 SQVTM, CDR2 ANQGSEA. The CDR3 runs 13 residues.